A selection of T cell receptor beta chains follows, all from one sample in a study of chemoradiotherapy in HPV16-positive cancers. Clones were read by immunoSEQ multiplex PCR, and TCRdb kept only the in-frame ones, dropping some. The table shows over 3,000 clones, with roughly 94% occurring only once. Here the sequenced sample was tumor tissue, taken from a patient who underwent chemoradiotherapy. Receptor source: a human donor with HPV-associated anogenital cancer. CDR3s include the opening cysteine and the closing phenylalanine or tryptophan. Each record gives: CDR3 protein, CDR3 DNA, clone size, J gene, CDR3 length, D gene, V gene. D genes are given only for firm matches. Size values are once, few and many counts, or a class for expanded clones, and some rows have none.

cdr3_aa: CASSSRGLWGTEAFF
cdr3_nt: TGTGCCAGCAGCTCCAGGGGGCTCTGGGGCACTGAAGCTTTCTTT
clone_size: -
j_call: TRBJ1-1
cdr3_length: 15
d_call: TRBD1
v_call: TRBV27

cdr3_aa: CASSWDTRSGNTIYF
cdr3_nt: TGTGCCAGCAGCTGGGACACCCGCTCTGGAAACACCATATATTTT
clone_size: -
j_call: TRBJ1-3
cdr3_length: 15
d_call: -
v_call: TRBV2

cdr3_aa: CASSQGGLLMGEQYF
cdr3_nt: TGCGCCAGCAGCCAAGGCGGCTTACTCATGGGGGAGCAGTACTTC
clone_size: once
j_call: TRBJ2-7
cdr3_length: 15
d_call: -
v_call: TRBV4-1

cdr3_aa: CASSSTLAGGYNEQFF
cdr3_nt: TGTGCCAGCAGCTCCACACTAGCGGGGGGTTACAATGAGCAGTTCTTC
clone_size: -
j_call: TRBJ2-1
cdr3_length: 16
d_call: TRBD2
v_call: TRBV7-2

cdr3_aa: CASSLGGTGARTGELFF
cdr3_nt: TGTGCCAGCAGCTTAGGGGGCACAGGGGCGCGGACCGGGGAGCTGTTTTTT
clone_size: -
j_call: TRBJ2-2
cdr3_length: 17
d_call: TRBD1
v_call: TRBV7-9

cdr3_aa: CASRRDRANTEAFF
cdr3_nt: TGTGCCAGCAGAAGGGACAGGGCGAACACTGAAGCTTTCTTT
clone_size: -
j_call: TRBJ1-1
cdr3_length: 14
d_call: TRBD1
v_call: TRBV6-1

cdr3_aa: CASSARGQGRSYEQYF
cdr3_nt: TGTGCCAGCAGCGCAAGAGGACAGGGGCGCTCCTACGAGCAGTACTTC
clone_size: -
j_call: TRBJ2-7
cdr3_length: 16
d_call: TRBD1
v_call: TRBV11-1

cdr3_aa: CAWSRSSGNTIYF
cdr3_nt: TGTGCCTGGAGTCGGAGCTCTGGAAACACCATATATTTT
clone_size: once
j_call: TRBJ1-3
cdr3_length: 13
d_call: -
v_call: TRBV30

cdr3_aa: CASSPREVVLMNGELFF
cdr3_nt: TGCGCCAGCAGCCCTCGGGAAGTGGTATTGATGAACGGGGAGCTGTTTTTT
clone_size: few
j_call: TRBJ2-2
cdr3_length: 17
d_call: -
v_call: TRBV4-1

cdr3_aa: CASSDISGYQPQHF
cdr3_nt: TGTGCCAGTAGTGATATTAGTGGGTATCAGCCCCAGCATTTT
clone_size: -
j_call: TRBJ1-5
cdr3_length: 14
d_call: -
v_call: TRBV19

cdr3_aa: CASTRVLYNEQFF
cdr3_nt: TGTGCCAGCACCCGGGTTCTCTACAATGAGCAGTTCTTC
clone_size: -
j_call: TRBJ2-1
cdr3_length: 13
d_call: -
v_call: TRBV5-6

cdr3_aa: CASSRLDSYEQYF
cdr3_nt: TGCGCCAGCAGCCGGCTGGACAGTTACGAGCAGTACTTC
clone_size: -
j_call: TRBJ2-7
cdr3_length: 13
d_call: -
v_call: TRBV4-1

cdr3_aa: CASSLRGGNEQFF
cdr3_nt: TGTGCCAGCAGCTTGAGGGGGGGGAATGAGCAGTTCTTC
clone_size: -
j_call: TRBJ2-1
cdr3_length: 13
d_call: -
v_call: TRBV5-6

cdr3_aa: CASSSAPGTGSYNEQFF
cdr3_nt: TGTGCCAGCAGCTCCGCTCCCGGGACCGGATCCTACAATGAGCAGTTCTTC
clone_size: -
j_call: TRBJ2-1
cdr3_length: 17
d_call: -
v_call: TRBV13

cdr3_aa: CASSTVVETQYF
cdr3_nt: TGTGCCAGCAGTACAGTCGTCGAGACCCAGTACTTC
clone_size: -
j_call: TRBJ2-5
cdr3_length: 12
d_call: -
v_call: TRBV6-6

cdr3_aa: CASSLLSSDTQYF
cdr3_nt: TGCGCCAGCAGCTTGTTGTCTTCGGATACGCAGTATTTT
clone_size: -
j_call: TRBJ2-3
cdr3_length: 13
d_call: -
v_call: TRBV5-1

cdr3_aa: CASSPGYEQYF
cdr3_nt: TGTGCCAGCTCGCCTGGCTACGAGCAGTACTTC
clone_size: -
j_call: TRBJ2-7
cdr3_length: 11
d_call: -
v_call: TRBV18

cdr3_aa: CASSQEQRGGELFF
cdr3_nt: TGTGCCAGCAGCCAAGAACAACGGGGCGGGGAGCTGTTTTTT
clone_size: few
j_call: TRBJ2-2
cdr3_length: 14
d_call: -
v_call: TRBV4-2

cdr3_aa: CASSFIRYGYTF
cdr3_nt: TGTGCCAGCAGTTTTATACGCTATGGCTACACCTTC
clone_size: -
j_call: TRBJ1-2
cdr3_length: 12
d_call: -
v_call: TRBV28

cdr3_aa: CASSLVPGRYNEKLFF
cdr3_nt: TGTGCCAGCAGCTTAGTCCCGGGACGTTATAATGAAAAACTGTTTTTT
clone_size: -
j_call: TRBJ1-4
cdr3_length: 16
d_call: -
v_call: TRBV7-2

cdr3_aa: CAWSRGQPQETQYF
cdr3_nt: TGTGCCTGGAGCCGAGGACAGCCACAAGAGACCCAGTACTTC
clone_size: once
j_call: TRBJ2-5
cdr3_length: 14
d_call: -
v_call: TRBV30

cdr3_aa: CASSLGLRETQYF
cdr3_nt: TGTGCCAGCAGCTTAGGACTGAGAGAGACCCAGTACTTC
clone_size: -
j_call: TRBJ2-5
cdr3_length: 13
d_call: -
v_call: TRBV11-3

cdr3_aa: CASSFQSATYEQYF
cdr3_nt: TGTGCCAGCAGTTTTCAATCAGCGACCTACGAGCAGTACTTC
clone_size: -
j_call: TRBJ2-7
cdr3_length: 14
d_call: -
v_call: TRBV28

cdr3_aa: CASSLGGYEQYF
cdr3_nt: TGTGCCAGCAGCTTGGGGGGTTACGAGCAGTACTTC
clone_size: -
j_call: TRBJ2-7
cdr3_length: 12
d_call: -
v_call: TRBV5-6

cdr3_aa: CASSGGTSGYNEQFF
cdr3_nt: TGTGCCAGCAGTGGGGGGACTAGCGGGTACAATGAGCAGTTCTTC
clone_size: -
j_call: TRBJ2-1
cdr3_length: 15
d_call: TRBD2
v_call: TRBV6-4

cdr3_aa: CASSSTGLAYIDTQYF
cdr3_nt: TGTGCCAGCAGTTCGACCGGACTAGCATATATAGATACGCAGTATTTT
clone_size: once
j_call: TRBJ2-3
cdr3_length: 16
d_call: TRBD2
v_call: TRBV27